This T cell receptor beta chain was observed in a study of blood T cell repertoires in COVID-19. Overall study context: Samples representing acute and convalescent COVID-19 were sourced from the United States, Italy and Spain.

This CDR3 comprises 14 residues. Germline V lookup: CDR1 KGHSH, CDR2 LQKENI. V lost 3 bases, J lost 2 bases, and 10 bases lay in between. Authors' data handling: Nucleated cell counts were estimated from reference gene primer amplification. The assay was immunoSEQ multiplex PCR, and TCRdb's table has in-frame clones only and misses some. The D gene and trimming were derived from the DNA, and the V and J assignments and clone size from that table. In the table there are some 290,000 clones, 87% of which are singletons. The chain carries TRBV18 and TRBJ1-1; D possibly corresponds to TRBD1 (6 bases). This TCR was sampled from a woman between 45 and 65 years old who had recovered from COVID-19. Sequencing used peripheral blood. DNA for the CDR3: TGTGCCAGCTCACCCATCAGGGGAAACACTGAAGCTTTCTTT. Protein: CASSPIRGNTEAFF. The full variable domain, in which reference TRBV18 and TRBJ1-1 provide the parts outside the CDR3, is NAGVMQNPRHLVRRRGQEARLRCSPMKGHSHVYWYRQLPEEGLKFMVYLQKENIIDESGMPKERFSAEFPKEGPSILRIQQVVRGDSAAYFCASSPIRGNTEAFFGQGTRLTVV.